Presented here are 25 T cell receptor beta chains from one specimen sequenced in a study of T-cell reconstitution after alpha-beta-depleted transplantation in children. Preparation of the TCRbeta library was carried out with unique molecular identifiers. Via MiXCR, TCRdb re-called the PCR reads, giving one row per CDR3 protein. The sample yields some 350,000 distinct CDR3 sequences, over 9% seen once. The input for sequencing was PBMCs from the stem cell graft donor, taken from the stem cell graft. The receptors here all came from a human donor who donated a stem cell graft to a child with acute lymphoblastic leukemia.

This clonotype appeared many times. The chain couples TRBV20-1 to TRBJ2-3; 8 bases fit TRBD2. V lost 1 base, J lost 8 bases, and 5 bases stayed unmatched. Germline V gives CDR1 DFQATT, CDR2 SNEGSKA (reference sequence). The CDR3 consists of 13 residues. This chain's CDR3 is CSARASGSSTQYF. The CDR3 nucleotides read TGCAGTGCTAGAGCGAGCGGGAGTTCTACGCAGTATTTT.

This clonotype was seen only once. The gene calls are TRBV3-1 and TRBJ2-7, with 13 bases fitting TRBD2. Germline assignment: CDR1 LGHDT and CDR2 YNNKEL (reference sequence). J was trimmed by 4 bases and V by 11 bases; bases with no gene match: 11. This CDR3 comprises 15 residues. The CDR3 DNA follows: TGTGCCTCCTGCCACGGGACTAGCGGGACTTACGAGCAGTACTTC. It yields the protein CASCHGTSGTYEQYF.

This clonotype was seen a handful of times. The chain is built from TRBV20-1 and TRBJ2-7, with TRBD2 identical over 7 bases. J lost 2 bases, V lost 3 bases, and 10 bases had no gene match. Looked up from germline, CDR1 is DFQATT and CDR2 is SNEGSKA (reference sequence). The CDR3 has 15 residues. The CDR3 DNA reads TGCAGTGCTAGGCCAGCGGGGACCTCTACCTACGAGCAGTACTTC. The encoded protein is CSARPAGTSTYEQYF.

This clonotype was observed a handful of times. The chain carries TRBV20-1 and TRBJ2-7; possibly TRBD2 for D (6 bases). V lost 7 bases and J lost 1, with 8 bases in between. Germline loops: CDR1 DFQATT, CDR2 SNEGSKA (reference sequence). The CDR3 extends over 11 amino acids. The CDR3 nucleotides read TGCAGTGGTGCGGGGTCCTACGAGCAGTACTTC. As protein: CSGAGSYEQYF.

This clonotype was recorded many times. This chain connects TRBV12-3 or TRBV12-4 to TRBJ2-3; D gene unclear. This CDR3 contains 13 residues. Trimming removed 2 bases at V and 4 bases at J, with 7 bases between. In DNA form, the CDR3 reads TGTGCCAGCAGTTTATTGGCGTCAGATACGCAGTATTTT. Translating gives CASSLLASDTQYF.

This clonotype was counted between two and nine times. The J gene is TRBJ1-1, the V gene TRBV5-1; D perhaps matches TRBD1 (5 bases). CDR1 is SGHRS, CDR2 YFSETQ, per germline. CDR3 length: 14 residues. V was pared by 1 base and J by 1 base, with 8 bases between. The CDR3 nucleotides are TGCGCCAGCAGCTTGAGGGACCCGAACACTGAAGCTTTCTTT. The encoded protein is CASSLRDPNTEAFF.

The chain combines TRBV5-1 with TRBJ2-3; D might be TRBD2 (6 bases). The germline CDR1 and CDR2 sequences are SGHRS and YFSETQ. The CDR3 sequence is 15 residues long. The V end lost 0 bases, the J end lost 3 bases, and 11 bases lay between the germline ends. CDR3 loop: CASSLEHRGTDTQYF. CDR3 DNA: TGCGCCAGCAGCTTGGAGCATCGGGGGACAGATACGCAGTATTTT.

The gene calls are TRBV29-1 and TRBJ2-5; D is perhaps TRBD1 (6 bases). The germline gives CDR1 SQVTM, CDR2 ANQGSEA. The CDR3 extends over 15 amino acids. V shed 2 bases and J shed 2 bases, with 15 bases lying between them. CDR3 bases: TGCAGCGTTGAATTTGTACAGGGCGGACAAGAGACCCAGTACTTC. Translating it yields CSVEFVQGGQETQYF. Full variable domain (remainder filled in from reference TRBV29-1 and TRBJ2-5): SAVISQKPSRDICQRGTSLTIQCQVDSQVTMMFWYRQQPGQSLTLIATANQGSEATYESGFVIDKFPISRPNLTFSTLTVSNMSPEDSSIYLCSVEFVQGGQETQYFGPGTRLLVL.

The chain couples TRBV11-1 to TRBJ2-1; 16 bases match TRBD2. This CDR3 is 21 amino acids long. Germline CDR1 reads SGHAT; CDR2 reads FQDESV (reference sequence). V trimming: 6 bases; J trimming: 0 bases; junction bases outside the gene matches: 14. The chain's CDR3 is CASRNRRSGLAGGPSYNEQFF. The CDR3 nucleotides are TGTGCCAGCAGAAATAGACGATCGGGACTAGCGGGAGGGCCCTCCTACAATGAGCAGTTCTTC.

The V gene is TRBV5-1, the J gene TRBJ2-5, with D perhaps given as TRBD1 or TRBD2 (6 bases each). The CDR3 sequence is 15 residues long. Per germline, CDR1 SGHRS and CDR2 YFSETQ. The ends were cut back, 7 bases at V and 5 bases at J, with 21 bases in the middle. The DNA for the CDR3 is TGCGCCAGCGCCATCGGACGGGGGCGATGGGAGACCCAGTACTTC. Protein product: CASAIGRGRWETQYF.

This clonotype was seen a handful of times. This chain joins TRBV7-9 and TRBJ2-5; 15 bases agree with TRBD2. V was clipped by 5 bases and J by 5 bases; unmatched bases: 6. Per the germline V gene, CDR1 is SEHNR and CDR2 is FQNEAQ (reference sequence). The CDR3 covers 16 residues. The CDR3 sequence: CASSPMGLAGGETQYF. The CDR3 DNA is TGTGCCAGCAGCCCCATGGGACTAGCGGGAGGTGAGACCCAGTACTTC. The entire variable domain, with the rest obtained from reference TRBV7-9 and TRBJ2-5, is as follows: DTGVSQNPRHKITKRGQNVTFRCDPISEHNRLYWYRQTLGQGPEFLTYFQNEAQLEKSRLLSDRFSAERPKGSFSTLEIQRTEQGDSAMYLCASSPMGLAGGETQYFGPGTRLLVL.

In its sample, this clonotype was seen many times. The V and J genes are TRBV7-9 and TRBJ2-1; TRBD2 agrees at 11 bases. This CDR3 comprises 19 residues. Germline values: CDR1 SEHNR, CDR2 FQNEAQ (reference sequence). J gave up 8 bases and V 3 bases, and 18 bases lay outside the gene matches. The CDR3 DNA sequence: TGTGCCAGCAGCTTTTTTACTAGCGGGAGCCTCGTGCACGGTTATGAGCAGTTCTTC. Amino acids: CASSFFTSGSLVHGYEQFF.

This clonotype was observed a few times. J is TRBJ2-7 and V is TRBV27; 12 positions match TRBD2. Germline CDR1 MNHEY, CDR2 SMNVEV (reference sequence). After removal of 5 bases from V and 2 bases from J, the junction contained 1 base not matched to a gene. CDR3 length: 14 residues. CDR3 bases: TGTGCCAGCAGTCGACTAGCGGGAGCCTACGAGCAGTACTTC. This codes for CASSRLAGAYEQYF.

This rearrangement joins TRBV9 to TRBJ2-1; D may be TRBD2 (9 bases). The germline V gene encodes CDR1 SGDLS and CDR2 YYNGEE. Trimming stripped 0 bases from V and 6 bases from J, with 28 bases between. The CDR3 loop spans 20 amino acids. CDR3 DNA: TGTGCCAGCAGCGTAGACGGCAGGGGGCGCGCAAGCGGGAGGTTCAATGAGCAGTTCTTC. This codes for CASSVDGRGRASGRFNEQFF.

This sequence joins TRBV7-8 and TRBJ2-7; TRBD2 agrees at 11 bases. The ends lost 0 bases at V and 6 bases at J; junction bases unmatched: 1. This CDR3 region has 14 residues. CDR1 is SGHVS, CDR2 FQNEAQ, per germline. The chain's CDR3 is CASSLAGLAAEQYF. The CDR3 DNA reads TGTGCCAGCAGCTTAGCGGGACTAGCGGCCGAGCAGTACTTC.

V is TRBV11-2 and J is TRBJ2-2, with D hard to call. Germline-derived CDR1 and CDR2 are SGHAT and FQNNGV. The CDR3 length is 15 residues. Between the trimmed V and J ends, which lost 3 bases and 2 bases, there was a span of 10 bases. CDR3 nucleotide sequence: TGTGCCAGCAGCTTCGATTTCTTAAACACCGGGGAGCTGTTTTTT. Translation gives CASSFDFLNTGELFF.

This chain connects TRBV5-1 to TRBJ2-5; D is possibly TRBD2 (5 bases). Trimming pared 5 bases from V and 6 bases from J, leaving 17 bases between. This CDR3 region has 14 residues. The germline gives CDR1 SGHRS, CDR2 YFSETQ. The DNA of the CDR3 is TGCGCCAGCAGTTCAGAATCCGGGAAGCAGACCCAGTACTTC. Amino acid sequence: CASSSESGKQTQYF.

This clonotype has ten or more counts. The V call is TRBV5-5, the J call TRBJ2-1; TRBD1 matches 11 bases. CDR1 and CDR2 (germline): SGHKS, YYEKEE (reference sequence). There are 16 residues in the CDR3. With V trimmed by 7 bases and J by 4 bases, 10 bases remained unmatched. The chain's CDR3 is CASSPGGQGVYNEQFF. The CDR3 coding sequence is TGTGCCAGCTCCCCCGGGGGACAGGGGGTTTACAATGAGCAGTTCTTC.

This chain links TRBV7-9 with TRBJ2-7; no reliable D call. This CDR3 is built from 14 residues. Trimming removed 4 bases from V and 5 bases from J, with 15 bases in between. Per germline, CDR1 SEHNR and CDR2 FQNEAQ (reference sequence). CDR3 nucleotides: TGTGCCAGCAGCTCCAATTTGGTCATAGACGAGCAGTACTTC. Translated: CASSSNLVIDEQYF.

This CDR3 reads CASSLTGVGSPLHF. In DNA form, the CDR3 reads TGTGCCAGCAGCTTAACGGGGGTTGGCTCACCCCTCCACTTT. V usage is TRBV7-3 and J usage is TRBJ1-6; tentatively, D is TRBD1 (5 bases). Germline lookup yields CDR1 SGHTA and CDR2 FQGTGA. The ends were cut back, 0 bases at V and 10 bases at J, with 10 bases in the middle. The CDR3 spans 14 residues. Supplemented by reference TRBV7-3 and TRBJ1-6, the full variable domain reads GAGVSQTPSNKVTEKGKYVELRCDPISGHTALYWYRQSLGQGPEFLIYFQGTGAADDSGLPNDRFFAVRPEGSVSTLKIQRTERGDSAVYLCASSLTGVGSPLHFGNGTRLTVT.

This rearrangement joins TRBV3-1 to TRBJ2-4; 8 bases are a match to TRBD1. CDR1 and CDR2 from the germline V gene are LGHDT and YNNKEL (reference sequence). With V trimmed by 2 bases and J by 0 bases, 3 bases remained unmatched. CDR3 length: 16 residues. This CDR3 is CASSQTTGVAKNIQYF. Written as DNA, the CDR3 is TGTGCCAGCAGCCAAACGACAGGGGTAGCCAAAAACATTCAGTACTTC.

The chain employs TRBV4-1 and TRBJ1-1, with TRBD1 as a possible D gene (6 bases). The CDR3 has 16 residues. Germline V gene sequence: CDR1 MGHRA, CDR2 YSYEKL. V was cut by 4 bases and J by 1 base, with 16 bases left in between. The CDR3 here is CASSLPRRGKNTEAFF. CDR3 sequence (DNA): TGCGCCAGCAGCCTTCCTAGGAGGGGGAAGAACACTGAAGCTTTCTTT.

The chain is built from TRBV12-3 or TRBV12-4 and TRBJ2-7; 7 positions agree with TRBD1. The CDR3 totals 15 residues. V lost 6 bases and J lost 0; bases outside the gene matches: 8. The CDR3 here is CASSKSGTVSYEQYF. In DNA, the CDR3 is TGTGCCAGCAGCAAATCAGGGACAGTCTCCTACGAGCAGTACTTC.

This clonotype has more than one count but fewer than ten. The V gene is TRBV7-9, the J gene TRBJ2-7; 7 bases are shared with TRBD1. This CDR3 has 16 residues. V lost 0 bases, J lost 2 bases, and 7 bases stayed unmatched. Germline CDR1 is SEHNR and CDR2 is FQNEAQ (reference sequence). The DNA of the CDR3 is TGTGCCAGCAGCTTAGCCCTCTTGGGACAGACCTACGAGCAGTACTTC. It yields the protein CASSLALLGQTYEQYF.

This clonotype was recorded a few times. CDR3 DNA sequence: TGTGCCAGCAGGACGGGACAGGGGATCTTGGGTGGCAATCAGCCCCAGCATTTT. This sequence encodes CASRTGQGILGGNQPQHF. The V and J genes are TRBV28 and TRBJ1-5; 10 bases match TRBD1. The ends lost 6 bases at V and 2 bases at J; junction bases unmatched: 13. The germline gives CDR1 MDHEN, CDR2 SYDVKM. This CDR3 has 18 residues.